This TCR beta chain was captured in a study of T cells in localized non-small cell lung cancer. Study-level findings and limits: Uninvolved adjacent lung showed peak T cell clonality, exceeding tumor.

On this clone: Its target is not known.

Repertoires were generated with immunoSEQ multiplex PCR, while TCRdb's copy carries only in-frame clones and drops some. The table records 1,500 to 2,000 clones, 27% of them present only once. Germline CDR1 GTSNPN, CDR2 SVGIG (reference sequence). There are 12 residues in the CDR3. With V trimmed by 8 bases and J by 7 bases, 7 bases remained unmatched. The sequencing here drew on lung tumor tissue, taken before any cancer treatment. This sequence joins TRBV30 and TRBJ2-1; 8 bases are a match to TRBD2. This sequence originates from a woman aged 35 to 75 with stage I lung adenocarcinoma. The DNA for the CDR3 is TGTGCCCTTACCCCGGGGGGGAATGAGCAGTTCTTC. As protein: CALTPGGNEQFF. Variable domain in full (rest from reference TRBV30 and TRBJ2-1): SQTIHQWPATLVQPVGSPLSLECTVEGTSNPNLYWYRQAAGRGLQLLFYSVGIGQISSEVPQNLSASRPQDRQFILSSKKLLLSDSGFYLCALTPGGNEQFFGPGTRLTVL.